A selection of T cell receptor beta chains follows, all from one sample in a study of human T cells and chemical hapten exposure. MiXCR, applied by TCRdb to the RACE reads, yields one record per CDR3 protein. The top ten hold about 2.5% of the sample, which has approximately 60,000 distinct CDR3 sequences, 11% seen once. Sequenced material: whole blood, taken in connection with sensitization to the hapten diphenylcyclopropenone (DPC). The source is a young woman with alopecia areata. Some clones in this sample may be carry-over from other donors' samples. Both conserved end residues are part of each CDR3. The D gene is left open where the match is weak. Clone size is shown for a subset of rows, as once, few, many or a class of expanded clone.

j_gene: TRBJ2-7; d_gene: TRBD2; abundance: NA; v_gene: TRBV20-1; CDR3nt: TGCAGTGCTTCCGGGACTAGCGGGAGGGCCGGGTTCGGCTCCTACGAGCAGTACTTC; CDR3aa: CSASGTSGRAGFGSYEQYF
j_gene: TRBJ1-5; d_gene: NA; abundance: few; v_gene: TRBV29-1; CDR3nt: TGCAGCGTTGGCGCAGGGGACCAGCCCCAGCATTTT; CDR3aa: CSVGAGDQPQHF
j_gene: TRBJ2-5; d_gene: NA; abundance: NA; v_gene: TRBV5-1; CDR3nt: TGCGCCAGCAGTCCCGACAGGCCCATCCAAGAGACCCAGTACTTC; CDR3aa: CASSPDRPIQETQYF
j_gene: TRBJ1-1; d_gene: TRBD1; abundance: NA; v_gene: TRBV24-1; CDR3nt: TGTGCCACCAGTGGGGGACAGGGTGCGCCCGGCACTGAAGCTTTCTTT; CDR3aa: CATSGGQGAPGTEAFF
j_gene: TRBJ1-4; d_gene: NA; abundance: few; v_gene: TRBV7-3; CDR3nt: TGTGCCAGCAGCTTAACGTTCGGGGAGGAACTGTTTTTT; CDR3aa: CASSLTFGEELFF
j_gene: TRBJ2-3; d_gene: TRBD2; abundance: few; v_gene: TRBV11-2; CDR3nt: TGTGCCAGCAGCTGGGCCTGGAGCGGGGCAGGGACCCGCACAGATACGCAGTATTTT; CDR3aa: CASSWAWSGAGTRTDTQYF
j_gene: TRBJ2-3; d_gene: TRBD2; abundance: NA; v_gene: TRBV7-2; CDR3nt: TGTGCCAGCAGCTTAGGGGGACTAGCCACAGATACGCAGTATTTT; CDR3aa: CASSLGGLATDTQYF
j_gene: TRBJ1-1; d_gene: NA; abundance: many; v_gene: TRBV7-2; CDR3nt: TGTGCCAGCAGCTTAGACAGGCTACAGTCTTTCTTT; CDR3aa: CASSLDRLQSFF
j_gene: TRBJ2-7; d_gene: NA; abundance: NA; v_gene: TRBV29-1; CDR3nt: TGCAGCGTTGGACAGGACCCACCTGCCTACGAGCAGTACTTC; CDR3aa: CSVGQDPPAYEQYF
j_gene: TRBJ2-3; d_gene: NA; abundance: few; v_gene: TRBV10-2; CDR3nt: TGCGCCAGCAGTGTCTCCCTGGCGGATACGCAGTATTTT; CDR3aa: CASSVSLADTQYF
j_gene: TRBJ1-2; d_gene: NA; abundance: few; v_gene: TRBV4-2; CDR3nt: TGTGCCAGCAGCCAGGGAGACGGGGTTAAAGGGGGCTACACCTTC; CDR3aa: CASSQGDGVKGGYTF
j_gene: TRBJ2-1; d_gene: TRBD2; abundance: few; v_gene: TRBV10-2; CDR3nt: TGCGCCAGCAGTGAGATGGGGGCTAGCGGGGTCTTC; CDR3aa: CASSEMGASGVF
j_gene: TRBJ2-7; d_gene: NA; abundance: few; v_gene: TRBV14; CDR3nt: TGTGCCAGCAGCACCCAGGGAGTCTACGAGCAGTACTTC; CDR3aa: CASSTQGVYEQYF
j_gene: TRBJ1-5; d_gene: NA; abundance: many; v_gene: TRBV11-2; CDR3nt: TGTGCCAGCAGCCCGGGGGCGTCCAATCAGCCCCAGCATTTT; CDR3aa: CASSPGASNQPQHF
j_gene: TRBJ1-5; d_gene: NA; abundance: NA; v_gene: TRBV30; CDR3nt: TGTGCCTGGAGTTCGGACCTTGGCAATCAGCCCCAGCATTTT; CDR3aa: CAWSSDLGNQPQHF
j_gene: TRBJ1-2; d_gene: NA; abundance: few; v_gene: TRBV12-3/TRBV12-4; CDR3nt: TGTGCCAGCAGTCTTCGACTGGGGGCTCATGGCTACACCTTC; CDR3aa: CASSLRLGAHGYTF
j_gene: TRBJ1-1; d_gene: TRBD1; abundance: NA; v_gene: TRBV18; CDR3nt: TGTGCCAGCTCACAGAATCCTCAGGGGGGCACTGAAGCTTTCTTT; CDR3aa: CASSQNPQGGTEAFF
j_gene: TRBJ1-3; d_gene: NA; abundance: NA; v_gene: TRBV4-3; CDR3nt: TGCGCCAGCAGCCAAGATTGGATGAGCTCTGGAAACACCATATATTTT; CDR3aa: CASSQDWMSSGNTIYF
j_gene: TRBJ2-5; d_gene: NA; abundance: few; v_gene: TRBV5-1; CDR3nt: TGCGCCAGCAGCTTGTTCCAGGGCGCCGAAGAGACCCAGTACTTC; CDR3aa: CASSLFQGAEETQYF
j_gene: TRBJ2-7; d_gene: NA; abundance: NA; v_gene: TRBV28; CDR3nt: TGTGCCAGCACCTCAGGGATTACCTACGAGCAGTACTTC; CDR3aa: CASTSGITYEQYF
j_gene: TRBJ1-3; d_gene: NA; abundance: NA; v_gene: TRBV7-8; CDR3nt: TGTGCCAGCAGCTTATTGGTCCAGGGACCCTCTGGAAACACCATATATTTT; CDR3aa: CASSLLVQGPSGNTIYF
j_gene: TRBJ1-1; d_gene: NA; abundance: NA; v_gene: TRBV12-3/TRBV12-4; CDR3nt: TGTGCCAGCAGTAAAGAAGTAGGGACTGAAGCTTTCTTT; CDR3aa: CASSKEVGTEAFF
j_gene: TRBJ2-1; d_gene: NA; abundance: many; v_gene: TRBV20-1; CDR3nt: TGCAGTGCCCTCGTGGGCTCCTACAATGAGCAGTTCTTC; CDR3aa: CSALVGSYNEQFF
j_gene: TRBJ2-7; d_gene: TRBD2; abundance: few; v_gene: TRBV29-1; CDR3nt: TGCAGCGTCCTAGCGGAAGGGAGGACCCTCTACGAGCAGTACTTC; CDR3aa: CSVLAEGRTLYEQYF
j_gene: TRBJ1-6; d_gene: TRBD1; abundance: many; v_gene: TRBV4-3; CDR3nt: TGCGCCAGCAGCCAGGGTACCGGGACAGAGTCTTCACCCCTCCACTTT; CDR3aa: CASSQGTGTESSPLHF
j_gene: TRBJ1-5; d_gene: NA; abundance: many; v_gene: TRBV6-6; CDR3nt: TGTGCCAGCAGTTACTCGCTGGAGGGTAAGCCCCAGCATTTT; CDR3aa: CASSYSLEGKPQHF
j_gene: TRBJ2-3; d_gene: TRBD2; abundance: NA; v_gene: TRBV7-6; CDR3nt: TGTGCCAGCAGCGCAATTGGGACTAGCGGGACTAGCACAGATACGCAGTATTTT; CDR3aa: CASSAIGTSGTSTDTQYF